One sample yielded the 2 T cell receptor beta chains listed below, sequenced in a study of T cell responses to AZD1222 COVID-19 vaccine. Repertoires were generated with immunoSEQ multiplex PCR, while TCRdb's copy carries only in-frame clones and drops some. The sample holds about 85,000 clones, around 85% seen once. The sample consisted of peripheral blood, taken on day 0 of AZD1222 vaccination. These receptors all stem from an adult in good health.

This rearrangement joins TRBV3-1 (or the pseudogene TRBV3-2) to TRBJ2-7; TRBD1 matches 12 bases. In germline, CDR1 is LGHDT, CDR2 YNNKEL (reference sequence). The CDR3 runs 16 residues. J was trimmed by 5 bases and V by 4 bases; bases with no gene match: 9. The CDR3 sequence is CASSLRDRGLRNEQYF. In DNA form, the CDR3 reads TGTGCCAGCAGCCTACGGGACAGGGGGCTGAGAAACGAGCAGTACTTC.

V is TRBV4-2 and J is TRBJ2-1, with 11 bases lining up with TRBD1. The ends lost 4 bases at V and 4 bases at J; junction bases unmatched: 6. The CDR3 totals 16 residues. Germline-derived CDR1 and CDR2 are LGHNA and YNFKEQ. The CDR3, as DNA: TGTGCCAGCAGCCCCGATGGGACAGGGGGATACAATGAGCAGTTCTTC. This encodes CASSPDGTGGYNEQFF.